The sequence of this T cell receptor beta chain was determined in a study of blood T cell repertoires in COVID-19. Overall study: Italy, Spain and the United States were the sources of the convalescent and acute COVID-19 samples. The analysed material was cDNA or gDNA that came from T cells, B-cell-depleted T cells, or PBMCs.

In the authors' methods: Estimated nucleated cell counts came from reference gene primer amplification. Here immunoSEQ multiplex PCR was the method, and the copy in TCRdb shows in-frame clones only, minus some. That table gives V, J and clone size, and the DNA gave D and trimming. The table includes approximately 200,000 clones, about 85% detected once. Germline V gene lookup returns CDR1 SGHRS and CDR2 YFSETQ. The CDR3 totals 15 residues. Trimming pared 0 bases from V and 7 bases from J, leaving 17 bases between. The J gene is TRBJ2-7, the V gene TRBV5-1; tentatively, D is TRBD2 (6 bases). The clonotype was recovered from a woman between 55 and 75 years old who had recovered from COVID-19. The sequenced material came from peripheral blood. This CDR3 is CASSLAGSVRGEQYF. DNA of the CDR3: TGCGCCAGCAGCTTGGCCGGCTCTGTCCGGGGGGAGCAGTACTTC.